Described below is a single T cell receptor beta chain sequence and its context. Its specificity is unknown. People whose metastatic non-small-cell lung cancer was chemo-refractory got focal radiation along with CTLA-4 blockade by ipilimumab. This sample is part of a study of radiotherapy plus CTLA-4 blockade in lung cancer. For the study at large: Objective response rate was over 15%; disease control rate, 31%. Study-level findings and limits: Radiotherapy was combined with ipilimumab, and tumor-derived TCR clones then expanded in blood. Response was reportedly best predicted by early blood T cell clone dynamics, with interferon-beta.

Germline CDR1 SNHLY, CDR2 FYNNEI. V was shortened by 6 bases and J by 5 bases, with 12 bases between the two germline ends. There are 13 residues in the CDR3. TCRdb's copy holds only in-frame clones and misses some; the assay was immunoSEQ multiplex PCR. The data contain roughly 97,000 clones, 65% to 85% of them singletons. The material sequenced was peripheral blood, taken from a patient treated with radiotherapy plus ipilimumab. V and J are TRBV2 and TRBJ2-3, with D unresolved. This TCR derives from a human donor with non-small cell lung cancer who had a partial response to radiotherapy plus ipilimumab. Some clones in this sample may be carry-over from other donors' samples. The CDR3 protein is CASRPRALDTQYF. CDR3 in DNA: TGTGCCAGCAGGCCCCGAGCGTTAGATACGCAGTATTTT.